This TCR beta chain was captured by sequencing in a study of PD-1 blockade in classical Hodgkin lymphoma. Libraries were prepared by immunoSEQ multiplex PCR; TCRdb keeps only in-frame clonotypes and omits some of them. This table has approximately 31,000 clones, approximately 94% appearing once. Stated time point: newly diagnosed, previously untreated cHL patient sample. Newly diagnosed, untreated classical Hodgkin lymphoma PBMCs served as comparison. Whole-study results and caveats: According to reports, newly diagnosed patients had lower baseline TCR diversity than healthy donors, and relapsed/refractory patients had lower baseline TCR diversity still. Undefined causes, possibly disease activity or prior therapy, underlie the repertoire differences.

Concerning this clone itself: What it binds is not known.

Per the germline V gene, CDR1 is SGHTA and CDR2 is FQGTGA. This CDR3 is built from 15 residues. Trimming removed 5 bases from V and 2 bases from J, with 15 bases in between. Sequencing used peripheral blood mononuclear cells (PBMCs). The V and J genes are TRBV7-3 and TRBJ1-2; D possibly corresponds to TRBD1 (5 bases). This sequence was found in a human donor with classical Hodgkin lymphoma. The CDR3 region is CASSAMAGLNYGYTF. The CDR3 nucleotides read TGTGCCAGCAGCGCAATGGCAGGGCTAAACTATGGCTACACCTTC.